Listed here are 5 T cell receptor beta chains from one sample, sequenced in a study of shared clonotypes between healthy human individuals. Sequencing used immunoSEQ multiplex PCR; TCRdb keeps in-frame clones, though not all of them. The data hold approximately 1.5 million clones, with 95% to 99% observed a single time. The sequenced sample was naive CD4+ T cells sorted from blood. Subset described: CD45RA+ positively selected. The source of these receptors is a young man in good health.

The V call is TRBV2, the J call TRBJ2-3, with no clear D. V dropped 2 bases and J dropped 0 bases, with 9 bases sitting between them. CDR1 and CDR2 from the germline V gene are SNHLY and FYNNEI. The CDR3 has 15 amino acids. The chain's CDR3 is CASSERIQSTDTQYF. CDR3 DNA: TGTGCCAGCAGTGAACGAATCCAGAGCACAGATACGCAGTATTTT.

CDR3 loop: CASSLVTRVPYNEQFF. The CDR3 nucleotides read TGCGCCAGCAGCTTGGTAACCCGCGTCCCCTACAATGAGCAGTTCTTC. The chain employs TRBV5-1 and TRBJ2-1; D gene unclear. CDR3 length equals 16 residues. CDR1 and CDR2 (germline): SGHRS, YFSETQ. V was shortened by 0 bases and J by 2 bases, with 12 bases between the two germline ends.

CDR3 sequence: CASSPLGGTGDGYTF. CDR3 DNA sequence: TGTGCCAGCTCACCACTGGGCGGGACAGGGGATGGCTACACCTTC. This chain links TRBV18 with TRBJ1-2, with 10 bases that match TRBD1. CDR3 size: 15 residues. CDR1 is KGHSH and CDR2 is LQKENI in the germline V gene. Losses at the gene ends were 1 base for V and 6 bases for J; bases not matched to a gene: 5.

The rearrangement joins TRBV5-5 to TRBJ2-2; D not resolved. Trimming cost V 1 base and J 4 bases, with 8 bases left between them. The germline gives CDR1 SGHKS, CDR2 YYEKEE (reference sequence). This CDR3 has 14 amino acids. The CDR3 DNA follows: TGTGCCAGCAGCTTGAATCTGGGCACCGGGGAGCTGTTTTTT. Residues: CASSLNLGTGELFF.

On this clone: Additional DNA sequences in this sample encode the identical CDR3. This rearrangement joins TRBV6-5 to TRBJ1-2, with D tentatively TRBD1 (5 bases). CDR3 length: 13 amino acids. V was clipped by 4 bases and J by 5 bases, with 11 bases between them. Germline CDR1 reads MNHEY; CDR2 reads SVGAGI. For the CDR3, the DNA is TGTGCCAGCAGTTCCAGGGAAGATTATGGCTACACCTTC. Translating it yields CASSSREDYGYTF.